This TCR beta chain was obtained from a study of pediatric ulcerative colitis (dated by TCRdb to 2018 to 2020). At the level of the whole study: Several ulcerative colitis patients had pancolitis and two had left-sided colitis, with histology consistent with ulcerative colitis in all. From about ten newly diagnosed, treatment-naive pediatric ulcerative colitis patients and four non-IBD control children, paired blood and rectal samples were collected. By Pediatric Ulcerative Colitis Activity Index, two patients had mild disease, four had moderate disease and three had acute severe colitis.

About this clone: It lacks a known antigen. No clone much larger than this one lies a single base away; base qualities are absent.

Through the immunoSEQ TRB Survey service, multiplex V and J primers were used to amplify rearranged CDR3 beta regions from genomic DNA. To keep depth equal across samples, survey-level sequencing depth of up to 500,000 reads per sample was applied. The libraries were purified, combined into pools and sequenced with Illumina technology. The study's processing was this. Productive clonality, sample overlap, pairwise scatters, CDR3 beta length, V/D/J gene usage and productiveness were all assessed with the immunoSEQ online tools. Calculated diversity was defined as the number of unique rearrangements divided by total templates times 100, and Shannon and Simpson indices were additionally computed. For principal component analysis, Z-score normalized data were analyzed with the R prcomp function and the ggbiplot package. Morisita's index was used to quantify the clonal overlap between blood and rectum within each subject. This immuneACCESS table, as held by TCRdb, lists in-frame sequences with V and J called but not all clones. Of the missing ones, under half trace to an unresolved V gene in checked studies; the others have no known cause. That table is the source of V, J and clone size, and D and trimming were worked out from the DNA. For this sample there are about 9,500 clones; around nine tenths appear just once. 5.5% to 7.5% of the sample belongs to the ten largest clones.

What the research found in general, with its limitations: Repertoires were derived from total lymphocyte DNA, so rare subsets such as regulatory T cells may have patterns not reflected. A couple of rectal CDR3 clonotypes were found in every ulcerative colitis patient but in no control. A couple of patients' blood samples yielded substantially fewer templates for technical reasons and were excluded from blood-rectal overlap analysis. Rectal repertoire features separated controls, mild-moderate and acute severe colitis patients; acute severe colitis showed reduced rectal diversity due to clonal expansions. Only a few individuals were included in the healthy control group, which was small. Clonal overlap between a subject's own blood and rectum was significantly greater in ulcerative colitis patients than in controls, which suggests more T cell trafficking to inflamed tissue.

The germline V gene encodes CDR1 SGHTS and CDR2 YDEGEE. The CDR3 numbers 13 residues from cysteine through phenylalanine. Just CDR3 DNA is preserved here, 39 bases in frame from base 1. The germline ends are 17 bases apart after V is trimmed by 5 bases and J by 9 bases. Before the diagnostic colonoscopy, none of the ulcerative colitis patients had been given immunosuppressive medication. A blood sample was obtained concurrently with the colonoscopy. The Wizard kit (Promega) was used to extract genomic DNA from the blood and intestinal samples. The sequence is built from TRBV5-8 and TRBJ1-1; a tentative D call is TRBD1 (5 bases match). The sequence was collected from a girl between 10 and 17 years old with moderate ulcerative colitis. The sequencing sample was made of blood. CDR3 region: CASREVRGGQAFF. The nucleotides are TGTGCCAGCAGGGAAGTCCGGGGGGGTCAAGCTTTCTTT.